Listed below are T cell receptor beta chains from one sample, sequenced in a study of naive and memory T cell subsets. In TCRdb, the UMI-ligation and nested PCR reads were re-called with MiXCR into one record per CDR3 protein. The data contain some 82,000 distinct CDR3 sequences, 8% to 9.5% of them singletons. Sequenced sample: naive CD8+ T cells from blood. The origin of the receptors is a human donor in good health. Each CDR3 is given with its conserved first and last residue. Each record gives: V gene, clone size, D gene, J gene, CDR3 DNA, CDR3 protein. A D gene is named only where the DNA matches it firmly. Rows give clone size only sometimes, using once, few, many, or a class for an expanded clone.

TRBV7-9	many	TRBD2	TRBJ2-3	TGTGCCAGCAGCTCCGGGACTAGCGGGCGCACAGATACGCAGTATTTT	CASSSGTSGRTDTQYF
TRBV28	few	.	TRBJ2-3	TGTGCCAGCAGTCTGGACCCCGGGGATACGCAGTATTTT	CASSLDPGDTQYF
TRBV4-2	few	.	TRBJ2-2	TGTGCCAGCAGCTTTGGACCCGGGGAGCTGTTTTTT	CASSFGPGELFF
TRBV29-1	few	TRBD2	TRBJ2-1	TGCAGCGTTGTAAGTCTAGCGGGAGAGGATGAGCAGTTCTTC	CSVVSLAGEDEQFF
TRBV6-6	many	.	TRBJ2-5	TGTGCCAGCAGGATCGGATCTGACCAAGAGACCCAGTACTTC	CASRIGSDQETQYF
TRBV28	few	TRBD1	TRBJ2-7	TGTGCCAGCAGTTTACCCGCGACAGGGTCCTACGAGCAGTACTTC	CASSLPATGSYEQYF
TRBV4-2	.	.	TRBJ2-7	TGTGCCAGCAGCCAAGATCTCCCCGGGGAAACCTACGAGCAGTACTTC	CASSQDLPGETYEQYF
TRBV20-1	few	.	TRBJ2-1	TGCAGTGCGATCGCAATCCACTCCTACAATGAGCAGTTCTTC	CSAIAIHSYNEQFF
TRBV28	.	TRBD2	TRBJ2-3	TGTGCCAGCAGACCCACGGCGGGGGGGGCAGATACGCAGTATTTT	CASRPTAGGADTQYF
TRBV14	.	TRBD1	TRBJ2-7	TGTGCCAGCAGCCGAACAGGGGACTCCTACGAGCAGTACTTC	CASSRTGDSYEQYF
TRBV6-5	few	.	TRBJ2-1	TGTGCCAGCAGTTATTTCGACTCGGGGAATGAGCAGTTCTTC	CASSYFDSGNEQFF
TRBV5-4	.	TRBD1	TRBJ1-2	TGTGCCAGCAGCTTGGAGGGGGCGCCTGGCTACACCTTC	CASSLEGAPGYTF
TRBV29-1	many	.	TRBJ2-1	TGCAGCCCAGTGACTAACAATGAGCAGTTCTTC	CSPVTNNEQFF
TRBV3-1	few	.	TRBJ2-5	TGTGCCAGCAGCCAACCCCGGGGGAGCGGGGAGACCCAGTACTTC	CASSQPRGSGETQYF
TRBV6-2/TRBV6-3	.	.	TRBJ2-7	TGTGCCAGCAGCTACTACCGGGACCTAGTGGACGAGCAGTACTTC	CASSYYRDLVDEQYF
TRBV20-1	.	TRBD2	TRBJ2-7	TGCAGTGCTAGTTGGCGGGAGAGCTACGAGCAGTACTTC	CSASWRESYEQYF
TRBV10-3	many	.	TRBJ2-7	TGTGCCATCAGCGCCCGTACTACGTTCGAGCAGTACTTC	CAISARTTFEQYF
TRBV28	.	TRBD2	TRBJ2-5	TGTGCCAGCAGTTACAACCCGGGACTAGCGGGAGAAAGGGGTGAGACCCAGTACTTC	CASSYNPGLAGERGETQYF
TRBV27	few	.	TRBJ2-2	TGTGCCAGCAGTTGGACCGACGGGAACACCGGGGAGCTGTTTTTT	CASSWTDGNTGELFF
TRBV30	many	.	TRBJ1-1	TGTGCCTGGAGTGGCACAGGAAACACTGAAGCTTTCTTT	CAWSGTGNTEAFF
TRBV9	many	.	TRBJ2-3	TGTGCCAGCAGCGCGGACGGCCCGTTCACAGATACGCAGTATTTT	CASSADGPFTDTQYF
TRBV29-1	many	TRBD1	TRBJ1-2	TGCAGCGTTGAAGGGGCCCCTCCATACCGGGACAGGGGGGCCTTACAAAACTATGGCTACACCTTC	CSVEGAPPYRDRGALQNYGYTF
TRBV11-1	.	.	TRBJ1-1	TGTGTCAGCCAGAACACTGAAGCTTTCTTT	CVSQNTEAFF
TRBV30	few	TRBD2	TRBJ2-7	TGTGCCTGGAGTGAACTAGCGGGAGTTAACGAGCAGTACTTC	CAWSELAGVNEQYF
TRBV7-7	few	.	TRBJ2-3	TGTGCCAGCAGCTTAGGCGCGTCGGGAGATACGCAGTATTTT	CASSLGASGDTQYF
TRBV9	many	TRBD2	TRBJ2-5	TGTGCCAGCAGCACTAGCGGGAGTGGAGAGACCCAGTACTTC	CASSTSGSGETQYF
TRBV28	few	TRBD1	TRBJ2-1	TGTGCCAGCAGTTTACAGGGGACAGCTGTTTACAATGAGCAGTTCTTC	CASSLQGTAVYNEQFF
TRBV7-6	.	TRBD2	TRBJ2-1	TGTGCCAGCAGCCCGCGACTAGCGGGAGTCTTGGATGAGCAGTTCTTC	CASSPRLAGVLDEQFF
TRBV27	many	.	TRBJ2-1	TGTGCCAGCAGTTTGGGGCGGTACAATGAGCAGTTCTTC	CASSLGRYNEQFF
TRBV6-2/TRBV6-3	.	.	TRBJ2-2	TGTGCCAGCAGTTACTCTATCGCTTACCCCGCCAACGGGGAGCTGTTTTTT	CASSYSIAYPANGELFF
TRBV20-1	.	TRBD2	TRBJ2-3	TGCAGTGCTATACCGGGACTAGCGGGAGGCACCGACGGGGATACGCAGTATTTT	CSAIPGLAGGTDGDTQYF
TRBV6-5	few	TRBD1	TRBJ1-1	TGTGCCAGCAGTTATGGACAGGGAAACACTGAAGCTTTCTTT	CASSYGQGNTEAFF
TRBV29-1	many	TRBD1	TRBJ2-7	TGCAGCGTCGGGGACAGCACCTTCGAGCAGTACTTC	CSVGDSTFEQYF
TRBV9	.	.	TRBJ2-7	TGTGCCAGCAGCGTAGACGGGACCACGAACTACGAGCAGTACTTC	CASSVDGTTNYEQYF
TRBV3-1	.	.	TRBJ2-7	TGTGCCAGCAGCCACCTTCTAGGGAACGAGCAGTACTTC	CASSHLLGNEQYF
TRBV15	many	.	TRBJ2-1	TGTGCCACCAGCAGAGGAGGACGCTCCTACAATGAGCAGTTCTTC	CATSRGGRSYNEQFF
TRBV24-1	.	.	TRBJ1-1	TGTGCCACCAGTGATCTCCAGGGGATGGATGGAGCTTTCTTT	CATSDLQGMDGAFF
TRBV7-3	few	TRBD2	TRBJ2-1	TGTGCCAGCAGCTTAAGACTAGCGGGGAACTACAATGAGCAGTTCTTC	CASSLRLAGNYNEQFF
TRBV2	many	.	TRBJ1-1	TGTGCCAGCAGTGCAAACACTGAAGCTTTCTTT	CASSANTEAFF
TRBV29-1	few	.	TRBJ2-2	TGCAGCGGGTCGTTGACGAACACCGGGGAGCTGTTTTTT	CSGSLTNTGELFF
TRBV6-1	many	.	TRBJ2-1	TGTGCCAGCAGTGAAGTTATTGGCGGGTCTTACAATGAGCAGTTCTTC	CASSEVIGGSYNEQFF
TRBV2	.	TRBD2	TRBJ2-3	TGTGCCAGCAATCCGGGACTAGCGGGAGGGCCCCACACAGATACGCAGTATTTT	CASNPGLAGGPHTDTQYF
TRBV7-6	.	.	TRBJ2-5	TGTGCCAGCAGCTTGTTGATCGGGAGAAACGAGACCCAGTACTTC	CASSLLIGRNETQYF
TRBV20-1	many	TRBD2	TRBJ2-3	TGCAGTGCTAGAGATATAGCGGGACCGGATACGCAGTATTTT	CSARDIAGPDTQYF
TRBV7-2	few	TRBD2	TRBJ2-5	TGTGCCAGCAGCTCTCGCGACCGACTAGCGGGAGAAGAGACCCAGTACTTC	CASSSRDRLAGEETQYF
TRBV28	many	.	TRBJ2-7	TGTGCCAGCAGTTTCTCGAGCTCCTACGAGCAGTACTTC	CASSFSSSYEQYF
TRBV11-2	many	.	TRBJ1-6	TGTGCCAGCAGCCGTCCGGGGTCCAATAATTCACCCCTCCACTTT	CASSRPGSNNSPLHF
TRBV5-6	few	.	TRBJ2-4	TGTGCCAGCAGCCCGCCGGGCTTAGCCAAAAACATTCAGTACTTC	CASSPPGLAKNIQYF
TRBV10-3	.	TRBD1	TRBJ1-5	TGTGCCATCAGAGGGACAGGGGATCAGCCCCAGCATTTT	CAIRGTGDQPQHF
TRBV4-1	.	.	TRBJ1-1	TGCGCCAGCAGCCAAGGGACGGCTGAAGCTTTCTTT	CASSQGTAEAFF
TRBV3-1	many	TRBD2	TRBJ2-1	TGTGCCAGCAGCCAAGAAGGGGGGCTAGCGGGAGGGCCTGACAATGAGCAGTTCTTC	CASSQEGGLAGGPDNEQFF
TRBV11-2	many	TRBD2	TRBJ2-1	TGTGCCAGCAGCACCGGGACTAGCGGGAGAGGCGAGCAGTTCTTC	CASSTGTSGRGEQFF
TRBV15	few	TRBD1	TRBJ1-2	TGTGCCACCAGCAGTGTAACAGGGGCGAATGGCTACACCTTC	CATSSVTGANGYTF